The 19 T cell receptor beta chains listed next were all sequenced from one sample in a study of OX40 agonist ivuxolimab in advanced cancers. Sequencing was performed with immunoSEQ multiplex PCR; in TCRdb, only in-frame clones are kept and a portion is missing. The repertoire holds around 60,000 clones, with roughly nine tenths as singletons. The source was CD4+ or CD8+ T cells sorted from blood, collected in a trial of the OX40 agonist ivuxolimab. Receptor source: an adult with an advanced solid tumor such as melanoma, head and neck, liver or kidney cancer.

V usage is TRBV6-6 and J usage is TRBJ2-7; 9 positions agree with TRBD1. The CDR3 is 15 amino acids. Looked up from germline, CDR1 is MNHNY and CDR2 is SVGAGI (reference sequence). V was pared by 6 bases and J by 3 bases, with 9 bases of the junction left unmatched. The CDR3 here is CASSSYPGQGYEQYF. CDR3 coding DNA: TGTGCCAGCAGCAGTTATCCGGGACAGGGCTACGAGCAGTACTTC.

This clone was counted only a few times. The V gene is TRBV6-1, the J gene TRBJ2-7; TRBD1 matches at 11 bases. This CDR3 region has 15 residues. V was clipped by 2 bases and J by 3 bases; unmatched bases: 3. CDR1 and CDR2 from the germline V gene are MNHNS and SASEGT. The CDR3 nucleotides read TGTGCCAGCAGTGAACCGGGACAGGGGGGCTACGAGCAGTACTTC. It encodes CASSEPGQGGYEQYF.

The table lists this clone with a count of one. The chain couples TRBV6-5 to TRBJ1-2, with D possibly TRBD1 on 6 matching bases. Per germline, CDR1 MNHEY and CDR2 SVGAGI. This CDR3 has 13 residues. V shed 5 bases and J shed 4 bases, with 11 bases lying between them. CDR3 amino acids: CASSKTGIYGYTF. The CDR3, as DNA: TGTGCCAGCAGTAAAACAGGGATCTATGGCTACACCTTC.

The chain has TRBV30 and TRBJ1-5; D possibly corresponds to TRBD1 (6 bases). There are 15 residues in the CDR3. Germline V gives CDR1 GTSNPN, CDR2 SVGIG (reference sequence). V was shortened by 5 bases and J by 6 bases, with 20 bases between the two germline ends. CDR3: CAWARKGGFFQPQHF. In DNA form, the CDR3 reads TGTGCCTGGGCGCGGAAGGGGGGATTTTTTCAGCCCCAGCATTTT.

In this sample, this clone turned up once. The chain joins TRBV19 to TRBJ2-7; 11 bases map to TRBD2. Germline loops: CDR1 LNHDA, CDR2 SQIVND (reference sequence). V lost 4 bases to trimming and J lost 2 bases; unmatched junction nucleotides: 1. The CDR3 covers 14 residues. Here the CDR3 DNA reads TGTGCCAGTAGTAGGACTAGCGGGCCCTACGAGCAGTACTTC. This encodes CASSRTSGPYEQYF. Together with reference TRBV19 and TRBJ2-7, the CDR3 gives the full variable domain: DGGITQSPKYLFRKEGQNVTLSCEQNLNHDAMYWYRQDPGQGLRLIYYSQIVNDFQKGDIAEGYSVSREKKESFPLTVTSAQKNPTAFYLCASSRTSGPYEQYFGPGTRLTVT.

CDR3 sequence (DNA): TGTGCCAGCAGCTTAGACGAGAATTCACCCCTCCACTTT. Translation gives CASSLDENSPLHF. The chain employs TRBV11-3 and TRBJ1-6; D remains ambiguous. Germline assignment: CDR1 SGHNT and CDR2 YENEEA. Trimming pared 0 bases from V and 7 bases from J, leaving 4 bases between. CDR3 length: 13 residues. Full variable domain (rest looked up from reference TRBV11-3 and TRBJ1-6): EAGVVQSPRYKIIEKKQPVAFWCNPISGHNTLYWYLQNLGQGPELLIRYENEEAVDDSQLPKDRFSAERLKGVDSTLKIQPAELGDSAVYLCASSLDENSPLHFGNGTRLTVT.

Remarks on this clone: Other nucleotide sequences in the sample specify the same CDR3. The chain employs TRBV5-1 and TRBJ1-6; D is undetermined. The CDR3 sequence is 13 residues long. Germline loops: CDR1 SGHRS, CDR2 YFSETQ. The V gene lost 0 bases and the J gene lost 7 bases, with 5 bases spanning the gap. CDR3 nucleotide sequence: TGCGCCAGCAGCTTGGACGGAAATTCACCCCTCCACTTT. This gives the protein CASSLDGNSPLHF.

CDR3 bases: TGTGCCAGCAGCTCCGGACTATTTTCCTACAATGAGCAGTTCTTC. This translates into CASSSGLFSYNEQFF. The chain recombines TRBV7-2 with TRBJ2-1; possible D gene TRBD2, 6 bases. CDR3 length: 15 residues. In germline, CDR1 is SGHTA, CDR2 FQGNSA. V shed 4 bases and J shed 1 base, with 11 bases lying between them.

This clone is a singleton in its sample. The rearrangement uses TRBV5-5 and TRBJ2-1, with TRBD2 matching over 13 bases. Germline trimming cut 0 bases from V and 7 bases from J; bases unmatched to any gene: 10. CDR3 length equals 18 residues. Per germline, CDR1 SGHKS and CDR2 YYEKEE (reference sequence). The CDR3 spells CASSLAGRLAGGGNEQFF. CDR3 in DNA: TGTGCCAGCAGCTTGGCCGGACGACTAGCGGGAGGAGGGAATGAGCAGTTCTTC.

The chain joins TRBV14 to TRBJ1-4; D is possibly TRBD1 (6 bases). The V end lost 3 bases, the J end lost 8 bases, and 16 bases lay between the germline ends. The CDR3 is 15 amino acids. Germline V CDR1 and CDR2: SGHDN, FVKESK. The CDR3 DNA follows: TGTGCCAGCAGCCACGGACAGTCCTCGATAGAAAAACTGTTTTTT. Protein: CASSHGQSSIEKLFF.

The J gene is TRBJ2-1, the V gene TRBV9; 7 positions match TRBD2. The J segment lost 3 bases and the V segment lost 7 bases, leaving 7 bases of the junction unmatched. The CDR3 consists of 14 residues. From germline, CDR1 is SGDLS and CDR2 YYNGEE. The CDR3 spells CASAGGSLYNEQFF. CDR3 bases: TGTGCCAGCGCCGGGGGGTCTCTCTACAATGAGCAGTTCTTC.

The chain links TRBV19 to TRBJ1-1; TRBD1 might be the D (6 bases). V lost 6 bases and J 5 bases, leaving 22 bases between the germline ends. The germline CDR1 and CDR2 sequences are LNHDA and SQIVND (reference sequence). The CDR3 extends over 16 amino acids. CDR3 DNA sequence: TGTGCCAGTAGCCAAAGCGGGGGCAGGATGGAGACTGAAGCTTTCTTT. Translating gives CASSQSGGRMETEAFF.

This rearrangement joins TRBV5-4 to TRBJ2-7; D might be TRBD2 (6 bases). V dropped 2 bases and J dropped 6 bases, with 18 bases sitting between them. The V gene's germline CDR1 is SGHNT and CDR2 YYREEE (reference sequence). The CDR3 sequence is 15 residues long. The DNA for the CDR3 is TGTGCCAGCAGCTTTGGGGGGTGGACATTCGGCGAGCAGTACTTC. As protein: CASSFGGWTFGEQYF.

V is TRBV7-3 and J is TRBJ2-3, with no clear D. Looked up from germline, CDR1 is SGHTA and CDR2 is FQGTGA. Trimming shortened V by 4 bases and J by 5 bases, and 10 bases separated the two germline ends. This CDR3 has 13 residues. CDR3 protein: CASSSTTGDTQYF. CDR3 sequence (DNA): TGTGCCAGCAGCTCTACTACTGGAGATACGCAGTATTTT.

The rearrangement joins TRBV28 to TRBJ2-5, with TRBD2 as a possible D gene (5 bases). V gave up 1 base and J gave up 2 bases, with 14 bases separating them. The CDR3 length is 16 residues. Germline V gene data show CDR1 as MDHEN and CDR2 as SYDVKM. The CDR3 here is CASSLYGVAFQETQYF. Written as DNA, the CDR3 is TGTGCCAGCAGTTTATATGGGGTAGCGTTTCAAGAGACCCAGTACTTC.

The rearrangement uses TRBV11-2 and TRBJ2-1; 7 bases align to TRBD2. Germline V gives CDR1 SGHAT, CDR2 FQNNGV. The CDR3 totals 15 residues. Trimming took 3 bases from V and 2 from J; bases not matched to a gene: 4. CDR3 region: CASSLMRGTYNEQFF. In DNA form, the CDR3 reads TGTGCCAGCAGCTTGATGCGGGGGACCTACAATGAGCAGTTCTTC.

Worth noting for this clone: Within the sample, other DNA sequences also encode this same CDR3. This chain joins TRBV18 and TRBJ2-5; D may be TRBD2 (5 bases). Trimming pared 3 bases from V and 2 bases from J, leaving 7 bases between. From germline, CDR1 is KGHSH and CDR2 LQKENI. This CDR3 spans 13 amino acids. The DNA for the CDR3 is TGTGCCAGCTCACCTGGACTGCAAGAGACCCAGTACTTC. Encoded protein: CASSPGLQETQYF.

The chain carries TRBV6-6 and TRBJ1-5; D uncertain. Trimming left V 6 bases short and J 0 bases short, with 15 bases between. The CDR3 covers 16 residues. Per the germline V gene, CDR1 is MNHNY and CDR2 is SVGAGI (reference sequence). Here the CDR3 DNA reads TGTGCCAGCAGCCACGGGGTGCTTTATAGCAATCAGCCCCAGCATTTT. Translated: CASSHGVLYSNQPQHF.

The chain recombines TRBV19 with TRBJ2-2; D possibly corresponds to TRBD1 (5 bases). Germline V CDR1 and CDR2: LNHDA, SQIVND (reference sequence). V was clipped by 8 bases and J by 1 base, with 11 bases between them. This CDR3 contains 14 residues. The CDR3 DNA sequence: TGTGCCAGTCGCGAGACAGAGAACACCGGGGAGCTGTTTTTT. It codes for CASRETENTGELFF.